Given below is one TCR beta chain in context. Looked up from germline, CDR1 is LGHNA and CDR2 is YNFKEQ. This CDR3 contains 18 residues. V gave up 0 bases and J gave up 2 bases, with 14 bases separating them. Measured with immunoSEQ multiplex PCR; TCRdb has only the in-frame clones, and not every one. The table has approximately 270,000 clones, 80% to 90% seen once; the top ten hold over 1.3%. The data originate from a study of blood T cell repertoires in COVID-19. At the level of the study: The United States, Italy and Spain were the sources of the acute and convalescent COVID-19 samples.

The rearrangement joins TRBV4-2 to TRBJ1-6, with D tentatively TRBD1 (5 bases). The sequence derives from a man older than 75 with acute or convalescent COVID-19. Sequenced: peripheral blood. In nucleotides, the CDR3 is TGTGCCAGCAGCCAAGATTTAAGGGGAACTACCTATAATTCACCCCTCCACTTT. Protein sequence: CASSQDLRGTTYNSPLHF.